These T cell receptor beta chains were read from a single sample in a study of blood T cells in healthy people across ages. From the 5' RACE reads, TCRdb called clonotypes with MiXCR, one entry per CDR3 protein. The top ten clones hold roughly 24% of a sample with some 860,000 distinct CDR3 sequences, about 56% of them seen once. Sequenced material: blood. These receptors were obtained from a man between 35 and 55 years old in good health. Each CDR3 is given with its conserved first and last residue. The D gene is left open where the match is weak. Clone size is not always given. Where it is, it says once, few, many or a class for expanded clones.

clone_size: .; v_call: TRBV10-3; j_call: TRBJ1-5; d_call: .; cdr3_aa: CAISGDRRGIAPQHF; cdr3_nt: TGTGCCATCAGCGGAGACCGGAGGGGGATCGCGCCCCAGCATTTT
clone_size: .; v_call: TRBV2; j_call: TRBJ1-2; d_call: .; cdr3_aa: CASSEQGGLQSGYTF; cdr3_nt: TGTGCCAGCAGTGAACAAGGTGGACTGCAGAGTGGCTACACCTTC
clone_size: few; v_call: TRBV5-1; j_call: TRBJ1-2; d_call: TRBD1; cdr3_aa: CASSPQGASGYTF; cdr3_nt: TGCGCCAGCAGCCCACAGGGGGCATCTGGCTACACCTTC
clone_size: once; v_call: TRBV6-6; j_call: TRBJ2-3; d_call: .; cdr3_aa: CASSYQGRTDTQYF; cdr3_nt: TGTGCCAGCAGTTACCAGGGGCGGACAGATACGCAGTATTTT
clone_size: .; v_call: TRBV7-2; j_call: TRBJ2-7; d_call: TRBD2; cdr3_aa: CASSLGAGAGSYEQYF; cdr3_nt: TGTGCCAGCTCCTTGGGAGCGGGAGCGGGGTCATACGAGCAGTACTTC
clone_size: .; v_call: TRBV5-1; j_call: TRBJ2-3; d_call: TRBD1; cdr3_aa: CASSHPGQGTDTQYF; cdr3_nt: TGCGCCAGCAGCCATCCGGGACAGGGTACAGATACGCAGTATTTT
clone_size: .; v_call: TRBV4-3; j_call: TRBJ2-7; d_call: TRBD1; cdr3_aa: CAGSQGGTDVYEQYF; cdr3_nt: TGCGCCGGCAGCCAAGGTGGGACAGATGTCTACGAGCAGTACTTC
clone_size: .; v_call: TRBV29-1; j_call: TRBJ1-1; d_call: .; cdr3_aa: CSAGMGVEAFF; cdr3_nt: TGCAGCGCGGGCATGGGGGTCGAAGCTTTCTTT
clone_size: few; v_call: TRBV4-3; j_call: TRBJ2-5; d_call: .; cdr3_aa: CASSPSQSSRGETQYF; cdr3_nt: TGCGCCAGCAGCCCGTCGCAATCCAGTCGTGGGGAGACCCAGTACTTC
clone_size: once; v_call: TRBV24-1; j_call: TRBJ2-1; d_call: .; cdr3_aa: CATSDFVQEQFF; cdr3_nt: TGTGCCACCAGTGATTTCGTCCAGGAGCAGTTCTTC
clone_size: .; v_call: TRBV2; j_call: TRBJ1-6; d_call: .; cdr3_aa: CASSARSENSPLHF; cdr3_nt: TGTGCCAGCAGTGCTCGGTCGGAGAATTCACCCCTCCACTTT
clone_size: few; v_call: TRBV9; j_call: TRBJ2-3; d_call: TRBD2; cdr3_aa: CASSADIRTSGADTQYF; cdr3_nt: TGTGCCAGCAGCGCTGACATCCGGACTAGCGGGGCAGATACGCAGTATTTT
clone_size: .; v_call: TRBV10-3; j_call: TRBJ2-1; d_call: .; cdr3_aa: CAMTPNEQFF; cdr3_nt: TGTGCCATGACCCCGAATGAGCAGTTCTTC
clone_size: many; v_call: TRBV20-1; j_call: TRBJ1-4; d_call: TRBD1; cdr3_aa: CSAREYRGESSTNEKLFF; cdr3_nt: TGCAGTGCTAGAGAGTACAGGGGGGAATCGTCAACTAATGAAAAACTGTTTTTT
clone_size: .; v_call: TRBV20-1; j_call: TRBJ2-4; d_call: .; cdr3_aa: CSAISEGVKNIQYF; cdr3_nt: TGCAGTGCTATTAGCGAGGGGGTCAAAAACATTCAGTACTTC
clone_size: .; v_call: TRBV7-2; j_call: TRBJ2-1; d_call: TRBD2; cdr3_aa: CASKVVELAGGNEQFF; cdr3_nt: TGTGCCAGCAAGGTTGTTGAACTAGCCGGGGGGAATGAGCAGTTCTTC
clone_size: .; v_call: TRBV30; j_call: TRBJ1-2; d_call: TRBD1; cdr3_aa: CAWSVWTGEDGYTF; cdr3_nt: TGTGCCTGGAGTGTATGGACAGGGGAGGATGGCTACACCTTC
clone_size: .; v_call: TRBV5-1; j_call: TRBJ1-1; d_call: .; cdr3_aa: CASSFKPTDLLNTEAFF; cdr3_nt: TGCGCCAGCAGCTTCAAACCAACGGATCTACTGAACACTGAAGCTTTCTTT
clone_size: many; v_call: TRBV5-5; j_call: TRBJ2-5; d_call: TRBD2; cdr3_aa: CASSLIAGVQETQYF; cdr3_nt: TGTGCCAGCAGCTTAATAGCGGGGGTTCAAGAGACCCAGTACTTC
clone_size: .; v_call: TRBV5-1; j_call: TRBJ2-7; d_call: TRBD1; cdr3_aa: CASSRDSRYEQYF; cdr3_nt: TGCGCCAGCAGCAGGGACAGCCGGTACGAGCAGTACTTC
clone_size: few; v_call: TRBV27; j_call: TRBJ2-7; d_call: TRBD2; cdr3_aa: CASSSSGGINYEQYF; cdr3_nt: TGTGCCAGCAGTTCCTCCGGGGGGATCAACTACGAGCAGTACTTC
clone_size: .; v_call: TRBV29-1; j_call: TRBJ2-6; d_call: .; cdr3_aa: CSVISYSGANVLTF; cdr3_nt: TGCAGCGTTATCAGCTACTCTGGGGCCAACGTCCTGACTTTC
clone_size: few; v_call: TRBV7-2; j_call: TRBJ1-2; d_call: TRBD1; cdr3_aa: CASSLGLTGDGYTF; cdr3_nt: TGTGCCAGCAGCTTAGGCCTCACAGGGGATGGCTACACCTTC
clone_size: .; v_call: TRBV7-9; j_call: TRBJ1-2; d_call: TRBD1; cdr3_aa: CASSPYRGSFGYTF; cdr3_nt: TGTGCCAGCAGTCCCTACAGGGGGTCCTTTGGCTACACCTTC
clone_size: .; v_call: TRBV7-9; j_call: TRBJ2-7; d_call: .; cdr3_aa: CASSSGYGSYEQYF; cdr3_nt: TGTGCCAGCAGCTCCGGATATGGTTCCTACGAGCAGTACTTC
clone_size: .; v_call: TRBV7-2; j_call: TRBJ1-3; d_call: .; cdr3_aa: CASSSDRASGNTIYF; cdr3_nt: TGTGCCAGCAGCTCTGACAGAGCCTCTGGAAACACCATATATTTT
clone_size: many; v_call: TRBV7-2; j_call: TRBJ2-3; d_call: .; cdr3_aa: CASSPSLGDTQYF; cdr3_nt: TGTGCCAGCAGTCCGAGCCTAGGAGATACGCAGTATTTT
clone_size: .; v_call: TRBV7-2; j_call: TRBJ1-2; d_call: .; cdr3_aa: CASSLSVRTGSDGYTF; cdr3_nt: TGTGCCAGCAGCTTATCGGTACGCACAGGGAGCGATGGCTACACCTTC
clone_size: .; v_call: TRBV19; j_call: TRBJ2-7; d_call: .; cdr3_aa: CASSIKGDYEQYF; cdr3_nt: TGTGCCAGTAGTATCAAAGGGGACTACGAGCAGTACTTC
clone_size: .; v_call: TRBV29-1; j_call: TRBJ1-4; d_call: .; cdr3_aa: CSIRTGGEKLFF; cdr3_nt: TGCAGCATCCGGACGGGCGGTGAAAAACTGTTTTTT
clone_size: .; v_call: TRBV7-6; j_call: TRBJ2-7; d_call: TRBD2; cdr3_aa: CASSRGLAGDVSYEQYF; cdr3_nt: TGTGCCAGCAGCCGGGGACTAGCGGGAGATGTAAGTTACGAGCAGTACTTC
clone_size: .; v_call: TRBV9; j_call: TRBJ1-5; d_call: .; cdr3_aa: CASSVAGNNQPQHF; cdr3_nt: TGTGCCAGCAGCGTAGCCGGAAACAATCAGCCCCAGCATTTT
clone_size: .; v_call: TRBV6-1; j_call: TRBJ1-6; d_call: .; cdr3_aa: CASTAEYNSPLHF; cdr3_nt: TGTGCCAGCACTGCAGAGTATAATTCACCCCTCCACTTT
clone_size: few; v_call: TRBV9; j_call: TRBJ2-1; d_call: .; cdr3_aa: CASSVSENNEQFF; cdr3_nt: TGTGCCAGCAGCGTATCTGAAAACAATGAGCAGTTCTTC
clone_size: few; v_call: TRBV7-9; j_call: TRBJ2-7; d_call: TRBD1; cdr3_aa: CASSFGTGDTYEQYF; cdr3_nt: TGTGCCAGCAGCTTCGGGACAGGGGACACCTACGAGCAGTACTTC
clone_size: .; v_call: TRBV6-5; j_call: TRBJ2-1; d_call: TRBD1; cdr3_aa: CATQGARGGHNEQFF; cdr3_nt: TGTGCCACCCAGGGGGCCCGTGGCGGCCACAATGAGCAGTTCTTC
clone_size: .; v_call: TRBV20-1; j_call: TRBJ1-2; d_call: TRBD1; cdr3_aa: CSAPGTGSLFYGYTF; cdr3_nt: TGCAGTGCTCCCGGGACAGGGTCCCTATTCTATGGCTACACCTTC
clone_size: .; v_call: TRBV27; j_call: TRBJ2-5; d_call: TRBD2; cdr3_aa: CASSFTSGLETQYF; cdr3_nt: TGTGCCAGCAGTTTCACTAGCGGCTTAGAGACCCAGTACTTC
clone_size: .; v_call: TRBV6-5; j_call: TRBJ2-1; d_call: TRBD1; cdr3_aa: CASSYSTGANEQFF; cdr3_nt: TGTGCCAGCAGTTACTCAACAGGGGCAAACGAGCAGTTCTTC
clone_size: few; v_call: TRBV20-1; j_call: TRBJ1-1; d_call: .; cdr3_aa: CSARVGTEAFF; cdr3_nt: TGCAGTGCTCGAGTCGGGACTGAAGCTTTCTTT
clone_size: .; v_call: TRBV2; j_call: TRBJ2-5; d_call: .; cdr3_aa: CASGRDLSQETQYF; cdr3_nt: TGTGCCAGCGGGAGAGACCTGTCCCAAGAGACCCAGTACTTC
clone_size: once; v_call: TRBV14; j_call: TRBJ2-1; d_call: .; cdr3_aa: CASSQDPRDFKQFF; cdr3_nt: TGTGCCAGCAGCCAAGATCCCCGGGACTTCAAGCAGTTCTTC
clone_size: once; v_call: TRBV7-2; j_call: TRBJ1-6; d_call: .; cdr3_aa: CASSPVALSSYNSPLHF; cdr3_nt: TGTGCCAGCAGCCCCGTGGCACTCAGCTCCTATAATTCACCCCTCCACTTT
clone_size: few; v_call: TRBV24-1; j_call: TRBJ2-1; d_call: TRBD2; cdr3_aa: CATSDSFGGAGNEQFF; cdr3_nt: TGTGCCACCAGTGATTCATTCGGGGGGGCCGGGAATGAGCAGTTCTTT
clone_size: .; v_call: TRBV25-1; j_call: TRBJ2-1; d_call: .; cdr3_aa: CASSEHLRQERDGQFF; cdr3_nt: TGTGCCAGCAGTGAGCACCTAAGACAGGAACGAGATGGGCAGTTCTTC
clone_size: once; v_call: TRBV20-1; j_call: TRBJ2-6; d_call: .; cdr3_aa: CSARGGNSGANVLTF; cdr3_nt: TGCAGCGCAAGGGGGGGGAACTCTGGGGCCAACGTCCTGACTTTC
clone_size: .; v_call: TRBV15; j_call: TRBJ2-7; d_call: .; cdr3_aa: CATSRVAETYEQYF; cdr3_nt: TGTGCCACCAGCAGAGTAGCGGAGACCTACGAGCAGTACTTC
clone_size: .; v_call: TRBV20-1; j_call: TRBJ1-4; d_call: .; cdr3_aa: CSARAQSFATNEKLFF; cdr3_nt: TGCAGTGCTAGGGCACAATCCTTTGCAACTAATGAAAAACTGTTTTTT
clone_size: few; v_call: TRBV11-1; j_call: TRBJ1-5; d_call: .; cdr3_aa: CASRPKGNQPQHF; cdr3_nt: TGTGCCAGCAGGCCTAAGGGCAATCAGCCCCAGCATTTT
clone_size: .; v_call: TRBV6-2/TRBV6-3; j_call: TRBJ2-7; d_call: TRBD2; cdr3_aa: CASSYPGLGNEQYF; cdr3_nt: TGTGCCAGCAGTTACCCGGGACTAGGAAACGAGCAGTACTTC
clone_size: few; v_call: TRBV11-3; j_call: TRBJ1-2; d_call: .; cdr3_aa: CASSSLVDMTYTF; cdr3_nt: TGTGCCAGCAGCTCCTTGGTCGACATGACGTACACCTTC
clone_size: .; v_call: TRBV2; j_call: TRBJ2-3; d_call: .; cdr3_aa: CASSEDGLDLTDTQYF; cdr3_nt: TGTGCCAGCAGTGAGGACGGACTCGATCTCACAGATACGCAGTATTTT
clone_size: many; v_call: TRBV28; j_call: TRBJ1-1; d_call: TRBD1; cdr3_aa: CASRTGLENKITEAFF; cdr3_nt: TGTGCCAGCAGGACAGGGCTGGAGAACAAAATCACTGAAGCTTTCTTT
clone_size: few; v_call: TRBV6-6; j_call: TRBJ1-2; d_call: TRBD1; cdr3_aa: CASSPTTGNYGYTF; cdr3_nt: TGTGCCAGCAGTCCTACGACAGGGAACTATGGCTACACCTTC
clone_size: .; v_call: TRBV12-3/TRBV12-4; j_call: TRBJ2-3; d_call: .; cdr3_aa: CASSKGRMDTQYF; cdr3_nt: TGTGCCAGCAGCAAGGGGCGAATGGATACGCAGTATTTT